A selection of T cell receptor beta chains follows, all from one sample in a study of blood T cell repertoires in COVID-19. The repertoire was sequenced with immunoSEQ multiplex PCR; TCRdb's copy has only in-frame clones and lacks some. The table includes tens of thousands of clones, roughly 90% detected once. Sample: peripheral blood. The receptors were sampled from a human donor in a cohort sampled during active COVID-19. CDR3s include the opening cysteine and the closing phenylalanine or tryptophan. The D gene is left open where the match is weak. Part of the rows lack a size; the others show once, few, many or a class for expanded clones.

TRBD1,TRBJ1-3,NA,TRBV18,TGTGCCAGCTCACCTCCAGGGCTGACAGGGGCGCTCGGAAACACCATATATTTT,CASSPPGLTGALGNTIYF
TRBD1,TRBJ2-7,NA,TRBV30,TGTGCCTGGGTCCGGGACAGCTCCTACGAGCAGTACTTC,CAWVRDSSYEQYF
TRBD1,TRBJ2-7,few,TRBV10-1,TGCGCCAGCAGTGAGTCGGAGACAGGGTACGAGCAGTACTTC,CASSESETGYEQYF
TRBD2,TRBJ2-1,NA,TRBV5-6,TGTGCCAGCAGCTCAGTTAGCGGGAGTTCCTACAATGAGCAGTTCTTC,CASSSVSGSSYNEQFF
TRBD2,TRBJ2-3,NA,TRBV7-3,TGTGCCAGCAGCTTGGCGGGAGGTAGAACAGATACGCAGTATTTT,CASSLAGGRTDTQYF
NA,TRBJ1-6,NA,TRBV7-2,TGTGCCAGCAGCCTTCGGACTCTTTTGGGTAATTCACCCCTCCACTTT,CASSLRTLLGNSPLHF
TRBD2,TRBJ2-5,NA,TRBV9,TGTGCCAGCAGCATATTCGGTAGCGGGAGTTCAGAGACCCAGTACTTC,CASSIFGSGSSETQYF
TRBD2,TRBJ2-7,NA,TRBV6-5,TGTGCCAGTAGAAAAGGGACTAGCGGGAGTTACGAGCAGTACTTC,CASRKGTSGSYEQYF
TRBD1,TRBJ1-5,NA,TRBV19,TGTGCCACCAACCGTTACAGACAGGGCGGAAGCAATCAGCCCCAGCATTTT,CATNRYRQGGSNQPQHF
TRBD2,TRBJ2-1,NA,TRBV7-3,TGTGCCAGCAGCCCCTGGACTAGCGGGAGCGGTGAGCAGTTCTTC,CASSPWTSGSGEQFF
NA,TRBJ1-6,NA,TRBV5-1,TGCGCCAGCAGCCCGGGACGGGGGGAATCCCTCCACTTT,CASSPGRGESLHF
NA,TRBJ1-2,NA,TRBV21-1,TGTGCCAGCAGCAAAATCCTAAACCGGGACAGGGGCCTCTTCCATCGCGGCTACACCTTC,CASSKILNRDRGLFHRGYTF
NA,TRBJ1-3,NA,TRBV10-2,TGCGCCAGCAGTGATAAGGGGGAGGGTGGAAACACCATATATTTT,CASSDKGEGGNTIYF
NA,TRBJ2-4,NA,TRBV7-8,TGTGCCAGCAGCTTTGCCAGAAACATTCAGTACTTC,CASSFARNIQYF
NA,TRBJ1-5,once,TRBV1,TGCACCAGCAGCCAAGATTTAAACAGGACTAATAGCAATCAGCCCCAGCATTTT,CTSSQDLNRTNSNQPQHF
NA,TRBJ2-7,few,TRBV28,TGTGCCAGCAGTTCCGGGAGTCCCTACGAGCAGTACTTC,CASSSGSPYEQYF
TRBD1,TRBJ1-2,once,TRBV29-1,TGCAGCGTTGGGACAGGGTGGAATGGCTACACCTTC,CSVGTGWNGYTF
TRBD1,TRBJ2-3,NA,TRBV25-1,TGTGCCAGCAGAGCGCCAGGGGGATGGAGAAAGACAGATACGCAGTATTTT,CASRAPGGWRKTDTQYF
TRBD2,TRBJ2-5,NA,TRBV6-5,TGTGCCAGCAGCCGACTAGCGGGGAACCAAGGGACCCAGTACTTC,CASSRLAGNQGTQYF
TRBD1,TRBJ2-7,NA,TRBV7-9,TGTGCCAGCAGCACCGGGACAGACTACGAGCAGTACTTC,CASSTGTDYEQYF
TRBD2,TRBJ2-1,NA,TRBV7-9,TGTGCCAGCAGCTCCGGGACTAGGTATTACAATGAGCAGTTCTTC,CASSSGTRYYNEQFF
NA,TRBJ2-2,NA,TRBV5-1,TGCGCCAGCAGCTTGAGATCGACAGACAGCATACTTAATGGCGGGGAGCTGTTTTTT,CASSLRSTDSILNGGELFF
TRBD2,TRBJ2-2,NA,TRBV4-2,TGTGCCAGCAGCCAAGGACTAGCCGGGGGGACCGGGGAGCTGTTTTTT,CASSQGLAGGTGELFF
NA,TRBJ2-5,NA,TRBV4-3,TGCGCCAGCAGCCAAGGGCAAGTCCAAGAGACCCAGTACTTC,CASSQGQVQETQYF
TRBD2,TRBJ2-4,once,TRBV12-3/TRBV12-4,TGTGCCAGCAGTTTATCTAGCGGCCCAAGGTACTTC,CASSLSSGPRYF
TRBD1,TRBJ2-7,NA,TRBV4-1,TGCGCCAGCAGCCAGGCCGGGACAGCCTCCTACGAGCAGTACTTC,CASSQAGTASYEQYF
NA,TRBJ2-2,NA,TRBV12-3/TRBV12-4,TGTGCCAGCAGGGGACTGATCACCGGGGAGCTGTTTTTT,CASRGLITGELFF
TRBD2,TRBJ2-5,NA,TRBV6-1,TGTGCCAGCAGTGAACTCTTGGCGGGGGGCGGTCTGGAGACCCAGTACTTC,CASSELLAGGGLETQYF
NA,TRBJ2-7,NA,TRBV11-2,TGTGCCAGCAGCTCACTGGCGGGCCACTACGAGCAGTACTTC,CASSSLAGHYEQYF
TRBD1,TRBJ2-5,NA,TRBV4-3,TGCGCCAGCAGCCAAGATCTTGTGTCATCGGACAGGGCAGAGACCCAGTACTTC,CASSQDLVSSDRAETQYF
TRBD2,TRBJ2-3,NA,TRBV6-6,TGTGCCAGCAGTTACTCGTTAGCGGGAGTTGATACGCAGTATTTT,CASSYSLAGVDTQYF
NA,TRBJ2-2,NA,TRBV2,TGTGCCAGCAGGGGCTGGCGGAACACCGGGGAGCTGTTTTTT,CASRGWRNTGELFF
NA,TRBJ2-1,NA,TRBV11-2,TGTGCCAGCAGCGGGCAGGGCGGGGTAAGAGGTCAAGGGCAGTTCTTC,CASSGQGGVRGQGQFF
TRBD1,TRBJ2-1,NA,TRBV5-1,TGCGCCAGCAGCCAGGGGACAGGGGGGCCCAATGAGCAGTTCTTC,CASSQGTGGPNEQFF
NA,TRBJ2-3,NA,TRBV2,TGTGCCAGCGATTTAAGGGGGACAGATACGCAGTATTTT,CASDLRGTDTQYF
NA,TRBJ1-1,NA,TRBV6-5,TGTGCCAGCAGACGCCCCAGGGGCACTGAAGCTTTCTTT,CASRRPRGTEAFF
NA,TRBJ2-7,NA,TRBV5-6,TGTGCCAGCAGCCGAGGGTACGAGCAGTACTTC,CASSRGYEQYF
NA,TRBJ2-4,NA,TRBV11-2,TGTGCCAGCAGCTTAGACCCCTCGAACAGATACATTCAGTACTTC,CASSLDPSNRYIQYF
NA,TRBJ1-1,NA,TRBV6-1,TGTGCCAGCAGTGAAAGAAGGGGCGGGAACACTGAAGCTTTCTTT,CASSERRGGNTEAFF
TRBD1,TRBJ1-5,NA,TRBV19,TGTGCCAGTAATCTCCGGGACAGTAATCAGCCCCAGCATTTT,CASNLRDSNQPQHF
NA,TRBJ1-2,NA,TRBV10-3,TGTGCCATCAGTGAGTCTCCTACAGGCAACTATGGCTACACCTTC,CAISESPTGNYGYTF
NA,TRBJ2-5,NA,TRBV14,TGTGCCAGCAGCCTCCTCCTGTACCAAGAGACCCAGTACTTC,CASSLLLYQETQYF
TRBD1,TRBJ2-1,NA,TRBV5-4,TGTGCCAGCAGCTCCCCCACAGGGGACAATGAGCAGTTCTTC,CASSSPTGDNEQFF
TRBD1,TRBJ1-1,NA,TRBV28,TGTGCCGGACAGGCTCGGAACACTGAAGCTTTCTTT,CAGQARNTEAFF
NA,TRBJ1-5,once,TRBV5-5,TGTGCCAGCAGCTTGGCCGACGGGTATCGGCAGCCCCAGCATTTT,CASSLADGYRQPQHF
TRBD1,TRBJ1-1,NA,TRBV2,TGTGCCAGCAGTGGGACAGGGTTGAACACTGAAGCTTTCTTT,CASSGTGLNTEAFF
TRBD2,TRBJ2-2,NA,TRBV18,TGTGCCAGCTCACCACTCAGCGGGAGGGACACCGGGGAGCTGTTTTTT,CASSPLSGRDTGELFF
TRBD1,TRBJ1-1,NA,TRBV19,TGTGCCAGTAGTAATCAGGGGGGGAACACTGAAGCTTTCTTT,CASSNQGGNTEAFF
NA,TRBJ2-1,NA,TRBV19,TGTGCCAGTAGTATGCAGGGAAGACTCTCCTACAATGAGCAGTTCTTC,CASSMQGRLSYNEQFF
NA,TRBJ2-1,NA,TRBV12-3/TRBV12-4,TGTGCCAGCACCTACTTGGGGGGCAATGAGCAGTTCTTC,CASTYLGGNEQFF
TRBD2,TRBJ2-2,NA,TRBV7-8,TGTGCCAGCAGCCCACTAGCGGGGGGAACCGGGGAGCTGTTTTTT,CASSPLAGGTGELFF
NA,TRBJ2-7,NA,TRBV6-5,TGTGCCAGCGGGGCAGGGGCATTGTACTTC,CASGAGALYF
NA,TRBJ2-7,NA,TRBV28,TGTGCCAGCACGTCAGGGAACTACGAGCAGTACTTC,CASTSGNYEQYF
TRBD1,TRBJ1-3,NA,TRBV4-3,TGCGCCAGCAGCCAAGATCTGGACAGGGGTATTCGAAACACCATATATTTT,CASSQDLDRGIRNTIYF
NA,TRBJ2-1,NA,TRBV5-4,TGTGCCAGCAGCAATACGGGAACTAACAATGAGCAGTTCTTC,CASSNTGTNNEQFF